This entry describes one TCR beta chain. Antigen specificity is unknown. The source of the sample is a study of cytomegalovirus exposure and HLA in healthy donors. Study conclusions and caveats: Association of a missense DCLRE1C variant with TCR beta V- and J-gene trimming was reported in a later analysis. Presence/absence analyses supposed approximately even sequencing depth among donors. Productive status was seen about 87% or about 30% of the time for most TCR beta V segments in an earlier analysis.

Donors were nominally healthy when sampled, though unrecorded immune exposures were likely. Primers: 60 Vbeta forward and 13 Jbeta reverse. The method was immunoSEQ multiplex PCR; TCRdb's version includes in-frame clones alone and lacks a portion of them. Of under 200,000 clones in the sample, roughly 73% were seen once. CDR1 is MNHEY, CDR2 SMNVEV, per germline (reference sequence). The CDR3 consists of 15 residues. The V end was cut by 0 bases, the J end by 6 bases, with 12 bases between. The source is a female donor in good health and CMV-seronegative. Sequencing was performed on PBMCs. V is TRBV27 and J is TRBJ2-1; a weak D match, TRBD2 (5 bases). As DNA, the CDR3 is TGTGCCAGCAGTTTATCCCTGGACTGGATCAATGAGCAGTTCTTC. This translates into CASSLSLDWINEQFF.